The 24 T cell receptor beta chains below were found in one sample sequenced in a study of radiation and T cells in renal cell carcinoma. Noted time point: baseline pretreatment blood. The treatment: 15 Gy SBRT to primary tumor, nephrectomy 4 weeks later. Generated by immunoSEQ multiplex PCR, the TCRdb table keeps only in-frame clones and is missing some. This sample has some 150,000 clones, with 83% found just once. Sample: blood, taken from a patient whose treatment included radiotherapy and nephrectomy. The source of these receptors is a woman in her 50s with renal cell carcinoma.

The chain has TRBV7-2 and TRBJ2-2, with TRBD1 identical over 8 bases. V lost 2 bases, J lost 6 bases, and 2 bases stayed unmatched. The CDR3 has 14 residues. Germline V gene sequence: CDR1 SGHTA, CDR2 FQGNSA. As DNA, the CDR3 is TGTGCCAGCAGCTTACCAGGGGGCCCCGGGGAGCTGTTTTTT. Residues: CASSLPGGPGELFF.

CDR3 bases: TGCGCCAGCAGCTTGGTCGGGGACTACGAGCAGTACTTC. It encodes CASSLVGDYEQYF. This chain connects TRBV5-1 to TRBJ2-7; a possible D gene is TRBD2 (5 bases). The V gene's germline CDR1 is SGHRS and CDR2 YFSETQ. The CDR3 has 13 amino acids. V gave up 0 bases and J gave up 3 bases, with 7 bases separating them. The full variable domain, rest sourced from reference TRBV5-1 and TRBJ2-7, is KAGVTQTPRYLIKTRGQQVTLSCSPISGHRSVSWYQQTPGQGLQFLFEYFSETQRNKGNFPGRFSGRQFSNSRSEMNVSTLELGDSALYLCASSLVGDYEQYFGPGTRLTVT.

The chain is built from TRBV30 and TRBJ2-2; D is uncertain. Trimming took off 0 bases at V and 5 bases at J, with 7 bases between the two ends. Germline CDR1 reads GTSNPN; CDR2 reads SVGIG (reference sequence). The CDR3 consists of 13 residues. Written as DNA, the CDR3 is TGTGCCTGGAGTGTACTGGGGACCGGGGAGCTGTTTTTT. Translated, it gives CAWSVLGTGELFF.

The chain combines TRBV10-1 with TRBJ2-7; 10 nucleotides agree with TRBD1. Per germline, CDR1 WNHNN and CDR2 SYGVQD (reference sequence). This CDR3 comprises 15 residues. With 5 bases clipped from V and 0 bases from J, the junction kept 4 bases outside the gene matches. The CDR3 reads CASSLGQGISYEQYF. CDR3 in DNA: TGCGCCAGCAGTTTGGGACAGGGGATCTCCTACGAGCAGTACTTC.

The V gene is TRBV9, the J gene TRBJ1-1, with unresolved D. Germline lookup yields CDR1 SGDLS and CDR2 YYNGEE. CDR3 length: 15 residues. The V and J ends lost 4 bases and 6 bases respectively, with 19 bases between them. This chain's CDR3 is CASSKVFLQTAEAFF. DNA of the CDR3: TGTGCCAGCAGCAAGGTTTTTTTGCAAACCGCTGAAGCTTTCTTT. The complete variable domain, with remaining parts taken from reference TRBV9 and TRBJ1-1, reads DSGVTQTPKHLITATGQRVTLRCSPRSGDLSVYWYQQSLDQGLQFLIQYYNGEERAKGNILERFSAQQFPDLHSELNLSSLELGDSALYFCASSKVFLQTAEAFFGQGTRLTVV.

V is TRBV28 and J is TRBJ1-4, with TRBD1 matching over 7 bases. Germline V lookup: CDR1 MDHEN, CDR2 SYDVKM. V lost 5 bases, J lost 5 bases, and 5 bases stayed unmatched. The CDR3 has 14 amino acids. CDR3 in DNA: TGTGCCAGCAGTGCCGGGACAGCGAATGAAAAACTGTTTTTT. Translating it yields CASSAGTANEKLFF.

This sequence joins TRBV29-1 and TRBJ2-1; 7 nucleotides agree with TRBD1. Germline CDR1 and CDR2: SQVTM and ANQGSEA. The CDR3 is made up of 15 amino acids. CDR3 DNA: TGCAGTGCCAAGGGGGCGGCTAACTCCTACAATGAGCAGTTCTTC. This gives the protein CSAKGAANSYNEQFF.

The CDR3 loop reads CASSTRVGPDTQYF. DNA for the CDR3: TGCGCCAGCAGCACAAGGGTGGGTCCAGATACGCAGTATTTT. This chain joins TRBV4-3 and TRBJ2-3; unclear D gene. Trimming took off 5 bases at V and 4 bases at J, with 13 bases between the two ends. The CDR3 sequence is 14 residues long. The germline CDR1 and CDR2 sequences are LGHNA and YSLEER.

V gene TRBV7-2 combines with J gene TRBJ2-7; D is uncertain. The CDR3 is 13 amino acids. V was pared by 5 bases and J by 2 bases, with 10 bases between. Germline lookup yields CDR1 SGHTA and CDR2 FQGNSA. The CDR3, as DNA: TGTGCCAGCAGCCCCGCAGGCCCCTACGAGCAGTACTTC. This codes for CASSPAGPYEQYF.

The chain carries TRBV2 and TRBJ1-2; D might be TRBD1 (5 bases). Looked up from germline, CDR1 is SNHLY and CDR2 is FYNNEI. V lost 6 bases and J 2 bases, leaving 22 bases between the germline ends. This CDR3 spans 17 amino acids. The CDR3 coding sequence is TGTGCCAGCAGCTCCTGGAGGGGTCAGGGAGGGAACTATGGCTACACCTTC. Translating gives CASSSWRGQGGNYGYTF.

The rearrangement links TRBV13 to TRBJ2-7; possibly TRBD1 for D (5 bases). Germline V gene data show CDR1 as PRHDT and CDR2 as FYEKMQ (reference sequence). The V and J ends lost 0 bases and 1 base respectively, with 13 bases between them. There are 16 residues in the CDR3. The chain's CDR3 is CASSLGPRVTSYEQYF. DNA for the CDR3: TGTGCCAGCAGCTTAGGTCCCAGGGTTACGTCCTACGAGCAGTACTTC.

This sequence joins TRBV9 and TRBJ2-1; unclear D gene. The CDR3 has 11 amino acids. V gave up 4 bases and J gave up 5 bases, with 4 bases separating them. Germline CDR1 and CDR2: SGDLS and YYNGEE. Here the CDR3 reads CASSPDNEQFF. For the CDR3, the DNA is TGTGCCAGCAGCCCCGACAATGAGCAGTTCTTC.

J is TRBJ2-7 and V is TRBV5-1; possible D gene TRBD2, 7 bases. This CDR3 has 16 amino acids. V was trimmed by 0 bases and J by 2 bases, leaving 15 bases between them. The germline CDR1 and CDR2 sequences are SGHRS and YFSETQ. The CDR3 DNA sequence: TGCGCCAGCAGCTTGGATGGACAGCGGGAAACCTACGAGCAGTACTTC. Translation gives CASSLDGQRETYEQYF.

V and J are TRBV20-1 and TRBJ1-2, with 8 bases lining up with TRBD1. The germline gives CDR1 DFQATT, CDR2 SNEGSKA (reference sequence). The CDR3 loop spans 11 amino acids. The CDR3, as DNA: TGCACCAAAGGGACAGGAGGAGGCTACACCTTC. Its translation: CTKGTGGGYTF.

This clone was picked up a small number of times. The V call is TRBV5-1, the J call TRBJ2-7, with a possible D match to TRBD1 (6 bases). The V gene's germline CDR1 is SGHRS and CDR2 YFSETQ. The CDR3 has 15 residues. V gave up 0 bases and J gave up 0 bases, with 10 bases separating them. The CDR3 loop reads CASSLVGTLSYEQYF. For the CDR3, the DNA is TGCGCCAGCAGCTTGGTTGGGACACTCTCCTACGAGCAGTACTTC.

This clone turned up a few times. The chain recombines TRBV10-3 with TRBJ1-1; 7 bases are shared with TRBD1. The germline V gene encodes CDR1 ENHRY and CDR2 SYGVKD. The length of the CDR3 is 16 residues. V lost 1 base to trimming and J lost 1 base; unmatched junction nucleotides: 6. The CDR3 DNA reads TGTGCCATCAGTGAGTTTCCGGGACAGAAGAACACTGAAGCTTTCTTT. Residues: CAISEFPGQKNTEAFF.

CDR3 residues: CASTQTGAHYSSSGNTIYF. The CDR3 DNA follows: TGTGCCAGCACCCAGACGGGGGCCCATTACTCTAGCTCTGGAAACACCATATATTTT. The J gene is TRBJ1-3, the V gene TRBV19; D is perhaps TRBD1 (6 bases). Looked up from germline, CDR1 is LNHDA and CDR2 is SQIVND (reference sequence). Trimming removed 9 bases at V and 0 bases at J, with 27 bases between. CDR3 length: 19 amino acids.

The V gene is TRBV20-1, the J gene TRBJ1-2; D not certain. V was clipped by 1 base and J by 5 bases, with 2 bases between them. Per germline, CDR1 DFQATT and CDR2 SNEGSKA (reference sequence). CDR3 length equals 10 residues. As DNA, the CDR3 is TGCAGTGCTAGAGGATATGGCTACACCTTC. Translated: CSARGYGYTF.

The CDR3 here is CASSLGPRLAGAEQYF. DNA for the CDR3: TGTGCCAGCTCACTAGGACCGAGACTAGCAGGAGCCGAGCAGTACTTC. V and J are TRBV18 and TRBJ2-7, with 7 bases lining up with TRBD2. J gave up 6 bases and V 4 bases, and 15 bases lay outside the gene matches. Germline assignment: CDR1 KGHSH and CDR2 LQKENI. The CDR3 length is 16 residues.

The chain uses TRBV19 and TRBJ1-2, with TRBD1 as a possible D gene (5 bases). Per the germline V gene, CDR1 is LNHDA and CDR2 is SQIVND (reference sequence). Trimming removed 1 base from V and 4 bases from J, with 13 bases in between. The CDR3 consists of 15 residues. The CDR3 coding sequence is TGTGCCAGTAGTATAGGCGCAGGGATCGGCTATGGCTACACCTTC. It specifies CASSIGAGIGYGYTF.

The V and J genes are TRBV2 and TRBJ2-2; a weak D match, TRBD2 (6 bases). The V gene lost 7 bases and the J gene lost 7 bases, with 16 bases spanning the gap. The CDR3 covers 14 residues. Looked up from germline, CDR1 is SNHLY and CDR2 is FYNNEI. The CDR3 region has the DNA TGTGCCAGCACCCGGGGGAGACAGCACGGGGAGCTGTTTTTT. Residues: CASTRGRQHGELFF.

This clone was seen once. The chain recombines TRBV4-3 with TRBJ1-1; perhaps TRBD1 as D (5 bases). Between the trimmed V and J ends, which lost 1 base and 2 bases, there was a span of 11 bases. This CDR3 has 15 residues. Germline CDR1 LGHNA, CDR2 YSLEER. CDR3: CASSQARGSNTEAFF. In nucleotides, the CDR3 is TGCGCCAGCAGCCAAGCTAGGGGATCCAACACTGAAGCTTTCTTT.

The V and J genes are TRBV10-3 and TRBJ2-3, with 8 nucleotides matching TRBD1. Germline CDR1 ENHRY, CDR2 SYGVKD. CDR3 length: 16 residues. V lost 5 bases, J lost 1 base, and 8 bases stayed unmatched. CDR3 region: CAISPSQGAGTDTQYF. The CDR3 nucleotides are TGTGCCATCAGTCCCTCCCAGGGGGCAGGCACAGATACGCAGTATTTT.

J is TRBJ1-3 and V is TRBV7-2, with a tentative D call TRBD1 (5 bases). Germline V gives CDR1 SGHTA, CDR2 FQGNSA. V was pared by 0 bases and J by 7 bases, with 10 bases between. There are 14 residues in the CDR3. In DNA, the CDR3 is TGTGCCAGCAGCTTAGCCGCAGGGACGAACACCATATATTTT. This translates into CASSLAAGTNTIYF.